Here is one T cell receptor beta chain with its context. This specimen belongs to a study of blood T cell repertoires in COVID-19. Across the whole study: From T cells, B-cell-depleted T cells, or PBMCs came the material, which was cDNA or gDNA.

CDR3 size: 13 residues. V dropped 1 base and J dropped 5 bases, with 8 bases sitting between them. Germline-derived CDR1 and CDR2 are LNHDA and SQIVND (reference sequence). Original methodology: Researchers report that nucleated cell counts were estimated from reference gene primer amplification. TCRdb keeps only in-frame clones here, not all; method: immunoSEQ multiplex PCR. That table is the source of V, J and clone size, and D and trimming were worked out from the DNA. The sample lists around 12,000 clones; approximately 88% were seen once. The chain recombines TRBV19 with TRBJ1-2; D unresolved. The source material was peripheral blood. The clonotype was recovered from a woman aged 60 to 75 with active COVID-19. This CDR3 reads CASSIGGYYGYTF. DNA for the CDR3: TGTGCCAGTAGTATAGGAGGGTATTATGGCTACACCTTC.